These 24 T cell receptor beta chains were all obtained from the same sample, sequenced in a study of identical twins. Each CDR3 protein is one row after TCRdb ran MiXCR on the 5' RACE reads. Of about 530,000 distinct CDR3 sequences listed, under 25% are singletons. These same records also appear under a second study, on yellow fever vaccine responses in identical twins.

The sample comprised CD4+ T cells sorted from blood. The receptors here all came from a woman under 30 in good health.

The chain uses TRBV12-5 and TRBJ1-1, with no clear D. The V gene's germline CDR1 is LGHNT and CDR2 FRNRAP. Trimming stripped 6 bases from V and 1 base from J, with 24 bases between. CDR3 length: 18 amino acids. CDR3 sequence (DNA): TGTGCTAGTGGCGACTCATTACTTGGGGTTGGGAGGAACACTGAAGCTTTCTTT. It specifies CASGDSLLGVGRNTEAFF.

This clonotype was seen only a few times. The chain carries TRBV29-1 and TRBJ2-1; a weak D match, TRBD2 (6 bases). The CDR3 sequence is 14 residues long. Germline CDR1 reads SQVTM; CDR2 reads ANQGSEA. V was clipped by 6 bases and J by 4 bases, with 16 bases between them. Here the CDR3 DNA reads TGCAGCGTGCCCGCGGGGCCTTCATACAATGAGCAGTTCTTC. As protein: CSVPAGPSYNEQFF.

V usage is TRBV3-1 and J usage is TRBJ2-7; 8 bases are shared with TRBD1. This CDR3 is 16 amino acids long. Trimming at V came to 4 bases and at J to 0 bases, leaving 8 bases not matched to a gene. CDR1 is LGHDT and CDR2 is YNNKEL in the germline V gene (reference sequence). The CDR3 is CASSRNTGGSSYEQYF. The CDR3 nucleotides read TGTGCCAGCAGCCGCAATACAGGGGGTTCCTCCTACGAGCAGTACTTC.

V usage is TRBV5-1 and J usage is TRBJ2-3, with a tentative D call TRBD1 (6 bases). Germline CDR1 SGHRS, CDR2 YFSETQ. The CDR3 consists of 15 residues. With 4 bases removed from V and 0 bases from J, the gap between germline ends came to 12 bases. The CDR3 loop reads CASSVRGSSTDTQYF. The DNA for the CDR3 is TGCGCCAGCAGCGTCAGGGGTTCTAGCACAGATACGCAGTATTTT. Full variable domain (remainder filled in from reference TRBV5-1 and TRBJ2-3): KAGVTQTPRYLIKTRGQQVTLSCSPISGHRSVSWYQQTPGQGLQFLFEYFSETQRNKGNFPGRFSGRQFSNSRSEMNVSTLELGDSALYLCASSVRGSSTDTQYFGPGTRLTVL.

V gene TRBV6-1 combines with J gene TRBJ1-2; 7 nucleotides line up with TRBD1. In germline, CDR1 is MNHNS, CDR2 SASEGT. This CDR3 contains 17 residues. V shed 4 bases and J 5 bases; nucleotides not matched to a gene: 16. The CDR3 loop is CASSGQGARFNWYGYTF. DNA for the CDR3: TGTGCCAGCAGTGGACAGGGTGCGAGATTTAACTGGTATGGCTACACCTTC.

The chain employs TRBV7-6 and TRBJ2-2; D is possibly TRBD1 (6 bases). The CDR3 extends over 16 amino acids. Trimming took off 4 bases at V and 0 bases at J, with 12 bases between the two ends. CDR1 is SGHVS and CDR2 is FNYEAQ in the germline V gene. The CDR3 protein is CASSSNRVPNTGELFF. The CDR3 nucleotides read TGTGCCAGCAGCTCGAACAGGGTTCCGAACACCGGGGAGCTGTTTTTT.

This clonotype appeared a few times. The gene calls are TRBV7-9 and TRBJ2-1; D may be TRBD2 (6 bases). The CDR3 length is 15 residues. The V gene's germline CDR1 is SEHNR and CDR2 FQNEAQ (reference sequence). Trimming removed 4 bases at V and 10 bases at J, with 20 bases between. The CDR3 protein is CASSYRSTGDREQFF. CDR3 in DNA: TGTGCCAGCAGCTACCGATCCACGGGGGATCGAGAGCAGTTCTTC.

This clonotype was counted between two and nine times. The J gene is TRBJ2-1, the V gene TRBV5-1, with a tentative D call TRBD2 (6 bases). Germline V lookup: CDR1 SGHRS, CDR2 YFSETQ. The ends were cut back, 4 bases at V and 4 bases at J, with 21 bases in the middle. The CDR3 loop spans 17 amino acids. The CDR3 DNA is TGCGCCAGCAGCAGGAGGACTACTCGGGACGGATACAATGAGCAGTTCTTC. Its translation is CASSRRTTRDGYNEQFF.

This clonotype came up a few times. V and J are TRBV4-1 and TRBJ1-4, with TRBD1 matching 8 bases. Germline V gene sequence: CDR1 MGHRA, CDR2 YSYEKL. V trimming: 2 bases; J trimming: 8 bases; junction bases outside the gene matches: 4. The CDR3 runs 14 residues. The DNA for the CDR3 is TGCGCCAGCAGCCAATTAGGGACAGGAGAAAAACTGTTTTTT. Translating it yields CASSQLGTGEKLFF.

This rearrangement joins TRBV7-9 to TRBJ2-1; TRBD1 matches 7 bases. V dropped 5 bases and J dropped 4; count of bases not matched to a gene: 5. The CDR3 length is 14 residues. CDR1 is SEHNR, CDR2 FQNEAQ, per germline (reference sequence). CDR3 residues: CASSPDRVYNEQFF. The DNA for the CDR3 is TGTGCCAGCAGCCCAGACAGGGTGTACAATGAGCAGTTCTTC.

V is TRBV5-1 and J is TRBJ1-2, with D hard to call. Trimming removed 7 bases from V and 6 bases from J, with 16 bases in between. This CDR3 has 13 amino acids. Germline V gene sequence: CDR1 SGHRS, CDR2 YFSETQ. CDR3 amino acids: CASAGGGLDGYTF. Written as DNA, the CDR3 is TGCGCCAGCGCAGGAGGAGGGTTAGATGGCTACACCTTC.

Only a few counts were recorded for this clonotype. The chain couples TRBV12-3 or TRBV12-4 to TRBJ1-1, with a weak D call TRBD1 (5 bases). Deletions cut 5 bases from V and 3 bases from J, with 10 bases between. The CDR3 sequence is 13 residues long. For the CDR3, the DNA is TGTGCCAGCAGTGGGGGGGTGTACACTGAAGCTTTCTTT. Translating gives CASSGGVYTEAFF.

The chain has TRBV18 and TRBJ2-4; D may be TRBD1 (5 bases). The CDR3 loop spans 14 amino acids. CDR1 is KGHSH, CDR2 LQKENI, per germline. Trimming shortened V by 0 bases and J by 7 bases, and 10 bases separated the two germline ends. CDR3: CASSPPAGLNIQYF. Written as DNA, the CDR3 is TGTGCCAGCTCACCACCGGCAGGGCTTAACATTCAGTACTTC.

V gene TRBV7-9 combines with J gene TRBJ2-3; 7 bases match TRBD1. The CDR3 is 17 residues long. Germline V CDR1 and CDR2: SEHNR, FQNEAQ (reference sequence). With 4 bases clipped from V and 1 base from J, the junction kept 11 bases outside the gene matches. In nucleotides, the CDR3 is TGTGCCAGCAGCTCGCTATCCGAACAGGGGCGCACAGATACGCAGTATTTT. Amino acids: CASSSLSEQGRTDTQYF.

This clonotype was seen a few times. The V and J genes are TRBV10-2 and TRBJ1-4; no definite D call. V was cut by 3 bases and J by 8 bases, with 10 bases left in between. This CDR3 has 13 residues. The germline V gene has CDR1 WSHSY and CDR2 SAAADI. The CDR3: CASSDLNGEKLFF. CDR3 nucleotide sequence: TGCGCCAGCAGTGATTTAAACGGCGAAAAACTGTTTTTT.

The J gene is TRBJ2-3, the V gene TRBV5-1; weak D call: TRBD1 (5 bases). Germline V gene lookup returns CDR1 SGHRS and CDR2 YFSETQ. The CDR3 covers 13 residues. Trimming took off 3 bases at V and 2 bases at J, with 7 bases between the two ends. The CDR3 bases are TGCGCCAGCAGCTCGGACAACACAGATACGCAGTATTTT. This sequence encodes CASSSDNTDTQYF.

A few counts support this clonotype. This rearrangement joins TRBV29-1 to TRBJ1-1, with unresolved D. Germline CDR1 is SQVTM and CDR2 is ANQGSEA. V dropped 7 bases and J dropped 1 base, with 13 bases sitting between them. This CDR3 is 13 amino acids long. The CDR3 here is CSAAVHTNTEAFF. For the CDR3, the DNA is TGCAGCGCCGCCGTCCATACGAACACTGAAGCTTTCTTT.

This chain links TRBV24-1 with TRBJ2-1, with D hard to call. The germline V gene has CDR1 KGHDR and CDR2 SFDVKD. CDR3 length: 12 amino acids. The germline V and J ends were trimmed by 5 bases and 10 bases, with 11 bases remaining between them. CDR3 in DNA: TGTGCCACCAGTGCCCACCTTGAGGAGCAGTTCTTC. Translation: CATSAHLEEQFF.

The chain links TRBV20-1 to TRBJ2-5, with D tentatively TRBD1 (6 bases). Looked up from germline, CDR1 is DFQATT and CDR2 is SNEGSKA (reference sequence). CDR3 length: 14 residues. V lost 0 bases and J lost 0, with 8 bases in between. The CDR3 spells CSARDWTDQETQYF. The CDR3 DNA sequence: TGCAGTGCTAGAGATTGGACAGACCAAGAGACCCAGTACTTC.

This rearrangement joins TRBV4-1 to TRBJ2-2; D remains ambiguous. Germline values: CDR1 MGHRA, CDR2 YSYEKL. Trimming stripped 4 bases from V and 6 bases from J, with 15 bases between. This CDR3 comprises 15 residues. CDR3 region: CASSLSFPTAGELFF. In nucleotides, the CDR3 is TGCGCCAGCAGCCTAAGTTTCCCAACCGCCGGGGAGCTGTTTTTT.

This clonotype was recorded once. The V gene is TRBV27, the J gene TRBJ2-5, with D maybe TRBD2 (5 bases). The CDR3 spans 12 residues. Germline values: CDR1 MNHEY, CDR2 SMNVEV (reference sequence). With 5 bases removed from V and 7 bases from J, the gap between germline ends came to 11 bases. CDR3 coding DNA: TGTGCCAGCAGTAACCCGGGGTGGACCCAGTACTTC. Translated, it gives CASSNPGWTQYF.

This clonotype was counted at least ten times. The rearrangement uses TRBV20-1 and TRBJ2-3, with 12 bases fitting TRBD2. Germline values: CDR1 DFQATT, CDR2 SNEGSKA (reference sequence). V lost 5 bases to trimming and J lost 4 bases; unmatched junction nucleotides: 1. The CDR3 is 13 amino acids. CDR3 DNA sequence: TGCAGTGCTCCTAGCGGGGGGGCAGATACGCAGTATTTT. This encodes CSAPSGGADTQYF.

The chain is built from TRBV20-1 and TRBJ1-2; D is undetermined. The CDR3 has 11 amino acids. From germline, CDR1 is DFQATT and CDR2 SNEGSKA (reference sequence). The CDR3 loop is CRTSGSAGYTF. The CDR3 DNA follows: TGCAGAACCTCCGGGAGCGCTGGCTACACCTTC.

This clonotype was seen a handful of times. The chain has TRBV21-1 and TRBJ2-1; TRBD1, the table's D call, was not compared with the DNA. TRBV21-1 is listed as a pseudogene. This CDR3 has 19 residues. As DNA, the CDR3 is TGTGCCAGCAGCAAACCTACTTCCCCGGGCCCCTACCACTACAATGAGCAGTTCTTC. It translates to CASSKPTSPGPYHYNEQFF.